A selection of T cell receptor beta chains follows, all from one sample in a study of shared clonotypes between healthy human individuals. TCRdb keeps only in-frame clones here, not all; method: immunoSEQ multiplex PCR. The data hold about 490,000 clones, with approximately 82% observed a single time. The sequenced material came from PBMCs. Receptors were obtained from a middle-aged woman in good health. Some clones in this sample may be carry-over from other donors' samples. CDR3s include the opening cysteine and the closing phenylalanine or tryptophan. The D gene is left open where the match is weak. Clone size is given for some rows only: seen once, a few or many times, or a class if the clone is expanded.

few NA TRBJ1-1 TRBV27 CASSLGGVTEAFF TGTGCCAGCAGTTTAGGGGGAGTCACTGAAGCTTTCTTT
NA NA TRBJ1-1 TRBV7-9 CASSSQGTGVAFF TGTGCCAGCAGCTCCCAGGGGACCGGAGTTGCTTTCTTT
once NA TRBJ1-1 TRBV11-3 CASSLGRQGAFF TGTGCCAGCAGCTTGGGCCGCCAGGGAGCTTTCTTT
NA NA TRBJ2-3 TRBV4-1 CASSHPGWPPRRTDTQYF TGCGCCAGCAGCCACCCCGGCTGGCCTCCTCGCCGCACAGATACGCAGTATTTT
NA NA TRBJ1-1 TRBV28 CASGRQRTEAFF TGTGCCAGCGGAAGACAGCGCACTGAAGCTTTCTTT
NA TRBD1 TRBJ1-4 TRBV6-1 CASSEGQGFNEKLFF TGTGCCAGCAGTGAAGGACAGGGATTTAATGAAAAACTGTTTTTT
NA NA TRBJ2-7 TRBV27 CASSLSRATYEQYF TGTGCCAGCAGTTTATCGCGAGCTACCTACGAGCAGTACTTC
few TRBD1 TRBJ1-2 TRBV6-6 CASSPSGQGDYGYTF TGTGCCAGCAGCCCCTCCGGACAGGGGGACTATGGCTACACCTTC
few NA TRBJ1-1 TRBV6-1 CASSEYGAPNTEAFF TGTGCCAGCAGTGAATACGGGGCACCGAACACTGAAGCTTTCTTT
NA NA TRBJ1-1 TRBV30 CAWSWQGDTEAFF TGTGCCTGGAGTTGGCAGGGTGACACTGAAGCTTTCTTT
NA TRBD2 TRBJ2-1 TRBV6-9 CANSYGAGGYNEQFF TGTGCCAACAGTTACGGAGCGGGGGGTTACAATGAGCAGTTCTTC
NA NA TRBJ2-7 TRBV11-2 CASSLGRATYEQYF TGTGCCAGCAGCTTAGGACGGGCAACCTACGAGCAGTACTTC
few TRBD2 TRBJ2-3 TRBV27 CASSQGAGGSTDTQYF TGTGCCAGCAGTCAGGGTGCGGGAGGGAGCACAGATACGCAGTATTTT
NA NA TRBJ1-5 TRBV28 CASSPVVDSSNQPQHF TGTGCCAGCAGTCCTGTTGTGGACAGTAGCAATCAGCCCCAGCATTTT
many TRBD1 TRBJ2-1 TRBV28 CASSALGTAIYNEQFF TGTGCCAGCAGTGCTCTAGGGACAGCCATCTACAATGAGCAGTTCTTC
NA NA TRBJ1-1 TRBV12-2 CASRTRTGPGGPLMNTEAFF TGTGCAAGTCGCACCCGCACCGGCCCAGGGGGTCCGCTTATGAACACTGAAGCTTTCTTT
NA NA TRBJ2-1 TRBV19 CASSIYLGLDEQFF TGTGCCAGTAGTATCTATTTAGGACTTGATGAGCAGTTCTTC
few NA TRBJ2-5 TRBV4-2 CASSQDFGAGRGETQYF TGTGCCAGCAGCCAAGATTTCGGGGCGGGTCGTGGAGAGACCCAGTACTTC
NA NA TRBJ1-2 TRBV10-3 CATLLVSRYGYTF TGTGCCACCCTTCTTGTATCCCGGTATGGCTACACCTTC
NA TRBD1 TRBJ2-2 TRBV6-4 CANSGQGGTGELFF TGTGCCAACTCCGGACAGGGGGGGACCGGGGAGCTGTTTTTT
NA TRBD1 TRBJ2-7 TRBV4-3 CASSQDRGRSEQYF TGCGCCAGCAGCCAGGACAGGGGGCGTTCCGAGCAGTACTTC
NA NA TRBJ2-3 TRBV6-5 CASSYSNAGRDTQYF TGTGCCAGCAGTTACTCGAATGCGGGGCGGGATACGCAGTATTTT
NA NA TRBJ2-2 TRBV27 CASSLWAWGRSDTGELFF TGTGCCAGCAGTTTATGGGCCTGGGGGCGGTCGGACACCGGGGAGCTGTTTTTT
NA TRBD1 TRBJ1-5 TRBV6-4 CASSEGTGGNQPQHF TGTGCCAGCAGTGAAGGGACAGGGGGCAATCAGCCCCAGCATTTT
NA TRBD1 TRBJ1-2 TRBV6-6 CASSRGRGTVGYTF TGTGCCAGCAGCCGTGGCAGGGGGACCGTCGGCTACACCTTC
NA NA TRBJ2-5 TRBV7-9 CASSLATGPETQYF TGTGCCAGCAGCTTAGCGACAGGTCCGGAGACCCAGTACTTC
few TRBD2 TRBJ2-1 TRBV4-2 CASSQDGLAKYNEQFF TGTGCCAGCAGCCAAGACGGACTAGCGAAATACAATGAGCAGTTCTTC
NA TRBD2 TRBJ2-1 TRBV23-1 CASSQKTSGTPGNEQFF TGCGCCAGCAGTCAAAAGACTAGCGGGACCCCGGGTAATGAGCAGTTCTTC
NA NA TRBJ2-7 TRBV2 CASSEGSYSYEQYF TGTGCCAGCAGTGAGGGCAGCTACTCCTACGAGCAGTACTTC
NA TRBD1 TRBJ1-1 TRBV7-9 CASSFQGGNTEAFF TGTGCCAGCAGCTTTCAGGGGGGGAACACTGAAGCTTTCTTT
NA TRBD1 TRBJ2-7 TRBV4-1 CASSQVPGTGVYEQYF TGCGCCAGCAGCCAAGTACCCGGGACAGGGGTCTACGAGCAGTACTTC
NA TRBD1 TRBJ1-1 TRBV4-2 CASSQTGGNTEAFF TGTGCCAGCAGCCAAACAGGGGGAAACACTGAAGCTTTCTTT
NA TRBD1 TRBJ2-4 TRBV2 CASLQEPGGAGIQYF TGTGCCAGCCTCCAAGAGCCAGGGGGCGCCGGCATTCAGTACTTC
NA NA TRBJ2-3 TRBV9 CASSVGLAGTDTQYF TGTGCCAGCAGCGTAGGCCTTGCTGGCACAGATACGCAGTATTTT
NA TRBD1 TRBJ1-6 TRBV9 CASSRDSQKNSPLHF TGTGCCAGCAGCAGGGACAGCCAAAAAAATTCACCCCTCCACTTT
NA TRBD1 TRBJ1-4 TRBV5-5 CASSLSSGTGGEKLFF TGTGCCAGCAGCTTGAGTTCTGGGACAGGGGGCGAAAAACTGTTTTTT
NA NA TRBJ2-7 TRBV30 CAWSHPARAEQYF TGTGCCTGGAGTCACCCGGCCCGGGCCGAGCAGTACTTC
NA NA TRBJ1-3 TRBV4-2 CASSQDSPEYSGNTIYF TGTGCCAGCAGCCAAGATAGCCCGGAATACTCTGGAAACACCATATATTTT
NA NA TRBJ2-1 TRBV7-6 CASSLAGPMQFF TGTGCCAGCAGCTTAGCCGGACCTATGCAGTTCTTC
NA TRBD1 TRBJ1-4 TRBV2 CASSENRGGEKLFF TGTGCCAGCAGTGAAAACAGGGGTGGTGAAAAACTGTTTTTT
few NA TRBJ2-1 TRBV5-4 CASSSPRRSPEQFF TGTGCCAGCAGCTCCCCACGAAGATCCCCTGAGCAGTTCTTC
NA NA TRBJ2-5 TRBV9 CASSVVGKPEETQYF TGTGCCAGCAGCGTAGTTGGCAAGCCAGAAGAGACCCAGTACTTC
NA NA TRBJ1-2 TRBV5-5 CASSLGFGDGYTF TGTGCCAGCAGCTTGGGATTCGGCGATGGCTACACCTTC
NA TRBD2 TRBJ2-5 TRBV28 CASTWAGGLQETQYF TGTGCCAGCACCTGGGCGGGGGGCTTACAAGAGACCCAGTACTTC
NA NA TRBJ2-1 TRBV28 CAISGAAAGTYNEQFF TGTGCCATCTCGGGTGCTGCGGCGGGGACCTACAATGAGCAGTTCTTC
few TRBD1 TRBJ1-1 TRBV7-2 CASSLGGNRGREAFF TGTGCCAGCAGCTTGGGGGGTAATAGGGGGCGCGAAGCTTTCTTT
few NA TRBJ1-4 TRBV9 CASSVSGSNEKLFF TGTGCCAGCAGCGTATCAGGGTCTAATGAAAAACTGTTTTTT
NA TRBD1 TRBJ2-7 TRBV11-1 CASSWGTGGSYEQYF TGTGCCAGCAGCTGGGGGACAGGGGGTTCCTACGAGCAGTACTTC
NA NA TRBJ2-3 TRBV11-1 CASRGLRANTDTQYF TGTGCCAGCAGGGGACTTCGGGCGAACACAGATACGCAGTATTTT
NA TRBD2 TRBJ2-1 TRBV5-4 CASSQWGGFQFF TGTGCCAGCAGCCAGTGGGGGGGATTCCAGTTCTTC
NA NA TRBJ2-3 TRBV5-5 CASSFHPEETDTQYF TGTGCCAGCAGCTTTCATCCGGAGGAGACAGATACGCAGTATTTT
NA NA TRBJ2-5 TRBV7-9 CASSLDIAYTLGETQYF TGTGCCAGCAGCTTAGACATAGCCTACACCCTGGGAGAGACCCAGTACTTC